These T cell receptor beta chains were read from a single sample in a study of blood T cell repertoires in COVID-19. Libraries were prepared by immunoSEQ multiplex PCR; TCRdb keeps only in-frame clonotypes and omits some of them. Of about 180,000 clones listed, about 82% are singletons. The specimen was PBMCs or T cells enriched from blood (not recorded which). The receptors stem from a woman in her thirties who had recovered from COVID-19. CDR3s include the opening cysteine and the closing phenylalanine or tryptophan. Fields, in order: CDR3 length, V gene, J gene, D gene, clone size, CDR3 DNA, CDR3 protein. A D gene is named only where the DNA matches it firmly. Not all rows give a size; the values are once, few, many and, for expanded clones, a class.

>15|TRBV5-5|TRBJ2-2|TRBD1|NA
TGTGCCAGCAGCCCGTTTACAGGGGGTATCGGGGAGCTGTTTTTT
CASSPFTGGIGELFF
>13|TRBV19|TRBJ1-1|NA|NA
TGTGCCGTTTCGGACAGAGACGATACTGAAGCTTTCTTT
CAVSDRDDTEAFF
>15|TRBV27|TRBJ1-1|NA|NA
TGTGCCAGCAGTTTAAAAGCAGGGACTAGCACTGAAGCTTTCTTT
CASSLKAGTSTEAFF
>15|TRBV5-5|TRBJ1-5|NA|NA
TGTGCCAGCAGCTTGGACGGACATAGCAATCAGCCCCAGCATTTT
CASSLDGHSNQPQHF
>16|TRBV10-2|TRBJ2-3|NA|NA
TGCGCCAGCAGCGCCACCGGGTCGGGATCCGTGGATACGCAGTATTTT
CASSATGSGSVDTQYF
>15|TRBV7-2|TRBJ2-3|NA|NA
TGTGCCAGCAGCTTACACGGGGGAAGCACAGATACGCAGTATTTT
CASSLHGGSTDTQYF
>15|TRBV3-1/TRBV3-2|TRBJ2-1|TRBD1|NA
TGTGCCAGCAGCCAACAGACAGGGGGGTACAATGAGCAGTTCTTC
CASSQQTGGYNEQFF
>16|TRBV5-1|TRBJ2-3|NA|NA
TGCGCCAGCAGCCCGGAGACAGCTATTAGCACAGATACGCAGTATTTT
CASSPETAISTDTQYF
>15|TRBV6-1|TRBJ2-2|NA|few
TGTGCCAGCAGTGAAGCGATGGCAGGGCCCGGGGAGCTGTTTTTT
CASSEAMAGPGELFF
>15|TRBV6-5|TRBJ2-7|TRBD1|NA
TGTGCCAGCACCCGATCGGGACAGGGCTTCTACGAGCAGTACTTC
CASTRSGQGFYEQYF
>12|TRBV12-3/TRBV12-4|TRBJ2-7|NA|NA
TGTGCCAGCAGTTCGGGTCTTTACGAGCAGTACTTC
CASSSGLYEQYF
>15|TRBV18|TRBJ1-4|TRBD1|NA
TGTGCCAGCTCACACTCGACAGGGGGGGATGAAAAACTGTTTTTT
CASSHSTGGDEKLFF
>15|TRBV5-4|TRBJ1-3|NA|NA
TGTGCCAGCAGCCCCGGGTCGAGCTCTGGAAACACCATATATTTT
CASSPGSSSGNTIYF
>14|TRBV30|TRBJ2-7|TRBD2|NA
TGTGCCTGGAGAGAGACTAGCGGGTCCTACGAGCAGTACTTC
CAWRETSGSYEQYF
>14|TRBV10-3|TRBJ2-1|NA|once
TGTGCCAGTAGGACAGACGAGGCCTACAATGAGCAGTTCTTC
CASRTDEAYNEQFF
>13|TRBV12-3/TRBV12-4|TRBJ2-7|NA|NA
TGTGCCAGCACCACACAAGGGGCCTACGAGCAGTACTTC
CASTTQGAYEQYF